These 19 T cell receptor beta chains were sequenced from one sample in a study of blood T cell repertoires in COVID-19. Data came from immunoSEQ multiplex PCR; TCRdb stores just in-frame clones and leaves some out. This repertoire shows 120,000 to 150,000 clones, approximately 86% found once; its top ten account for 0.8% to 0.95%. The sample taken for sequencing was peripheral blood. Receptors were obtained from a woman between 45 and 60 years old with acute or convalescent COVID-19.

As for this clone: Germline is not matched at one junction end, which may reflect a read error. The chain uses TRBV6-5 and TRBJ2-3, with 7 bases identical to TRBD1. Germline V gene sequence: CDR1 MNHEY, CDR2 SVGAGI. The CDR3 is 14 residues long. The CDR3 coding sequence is TGTGCCACCAGTACAGGGGTCGCGTCAGATACGCAGTATTTT. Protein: CATSTGVASDTQYF.

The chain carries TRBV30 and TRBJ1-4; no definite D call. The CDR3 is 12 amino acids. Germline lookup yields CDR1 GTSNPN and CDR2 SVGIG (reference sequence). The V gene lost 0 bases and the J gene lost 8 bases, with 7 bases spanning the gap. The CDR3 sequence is CAWSVQVEKLFF. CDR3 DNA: TGTGCCTGGAGTGTACAAGTCGAAAAACTGTTTTTT.

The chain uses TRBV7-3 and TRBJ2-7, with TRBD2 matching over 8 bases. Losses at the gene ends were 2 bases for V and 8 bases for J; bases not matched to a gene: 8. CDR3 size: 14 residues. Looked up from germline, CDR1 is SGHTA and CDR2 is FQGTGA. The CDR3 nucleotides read TGTGCCAGCAGCTTATCCCTCGGGGGGGATCAGCAGTACTTC. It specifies CASSLSLGGDQQYF.

The DNA of the CDR3 is TGTGCCAGCAGGGGGACAGGCGACTATGGCTACACCTTC. Amino acid sequence: CASRGTGDYGYTF. J is TRBJ1-2 and V is TRBV25-1; 8 bases are shared with TRBD1. The CDR3 contains 13 residues. The V segment lost 6 bases and the J segment 3 bases; nucleotides outside the gene matches: 3. Germline CDR1 MGHDK, CDR2 SYGVNS.

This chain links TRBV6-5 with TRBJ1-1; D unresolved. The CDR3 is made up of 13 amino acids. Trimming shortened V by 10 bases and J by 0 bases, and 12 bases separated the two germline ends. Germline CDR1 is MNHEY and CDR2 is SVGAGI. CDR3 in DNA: TGTGCCATCGCCCTTTCGGTGAACACTGAAGCTTTCTTT. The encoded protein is CAIALSVNTEAFF.

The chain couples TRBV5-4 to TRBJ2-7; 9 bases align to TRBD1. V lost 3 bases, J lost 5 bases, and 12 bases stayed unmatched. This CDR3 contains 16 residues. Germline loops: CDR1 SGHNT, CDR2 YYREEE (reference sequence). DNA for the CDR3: TGTGCCAGCAGCTCTCGTGCCGGGACAGGGCACCACGAGCAGTACTTC. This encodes CASSSRAGTGHHEQYF.

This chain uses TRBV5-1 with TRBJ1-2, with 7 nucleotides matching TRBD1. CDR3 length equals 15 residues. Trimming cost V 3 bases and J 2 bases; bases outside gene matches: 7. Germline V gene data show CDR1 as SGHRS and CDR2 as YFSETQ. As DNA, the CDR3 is TGCGCCAGCAGCTCTACAGGGGCGCCCAACTATGGCTACACCTTC. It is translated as CASSSTGAPNYGYTF.

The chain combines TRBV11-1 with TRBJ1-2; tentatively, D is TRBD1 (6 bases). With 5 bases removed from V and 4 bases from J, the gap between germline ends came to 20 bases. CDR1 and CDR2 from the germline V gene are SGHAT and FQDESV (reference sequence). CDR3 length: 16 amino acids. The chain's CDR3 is CASSRGDIDLVYGYTF. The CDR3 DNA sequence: TGTGCCAGCAGCCGTGGGGACATCGACCTTGTCTATGGCTACACCTTC.

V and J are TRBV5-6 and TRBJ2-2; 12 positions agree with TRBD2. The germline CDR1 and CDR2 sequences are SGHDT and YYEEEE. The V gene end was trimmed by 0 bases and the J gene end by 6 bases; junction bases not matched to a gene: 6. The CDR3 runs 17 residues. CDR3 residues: CASSLAASGRAAGELFF. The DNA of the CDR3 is TGTGCCAGCAGCTTGGCCGCTAGCGGGAGGGCGGCCGGGGAGCTGTTTTTT.

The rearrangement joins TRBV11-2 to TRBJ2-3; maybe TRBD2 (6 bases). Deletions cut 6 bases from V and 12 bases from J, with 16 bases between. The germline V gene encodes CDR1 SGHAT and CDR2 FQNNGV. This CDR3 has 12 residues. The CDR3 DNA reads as TGTGCCAGCAGTTCACCCGGGACTCACCAGTATTTT. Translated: CASSSPGTHQYF.

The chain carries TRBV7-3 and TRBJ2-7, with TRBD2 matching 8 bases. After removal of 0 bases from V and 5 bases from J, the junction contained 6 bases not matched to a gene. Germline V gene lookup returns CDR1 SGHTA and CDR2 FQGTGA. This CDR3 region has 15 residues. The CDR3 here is CASSLTGTSLHEQYF. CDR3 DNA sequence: TGTGCCAGCAGCTTAACCGGGACTAGTCTCCACGAGCAGTACTTC.

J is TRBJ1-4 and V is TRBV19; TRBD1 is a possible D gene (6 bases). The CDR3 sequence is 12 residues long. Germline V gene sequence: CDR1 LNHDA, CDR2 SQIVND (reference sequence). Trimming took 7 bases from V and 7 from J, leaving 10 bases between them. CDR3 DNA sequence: TGTGCCAGTACGGACAGCTTTGAAAAACTGTTTTTT. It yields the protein CASTDSFEKLFF.

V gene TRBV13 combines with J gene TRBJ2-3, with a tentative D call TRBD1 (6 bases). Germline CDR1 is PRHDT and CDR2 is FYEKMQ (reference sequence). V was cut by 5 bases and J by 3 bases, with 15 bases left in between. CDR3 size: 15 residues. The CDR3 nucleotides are TGTGCCAGCAGCCCGACGACAGGTGGTACAGATACGCAGTATTTT. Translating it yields CASSPTTGGTDTQYF.

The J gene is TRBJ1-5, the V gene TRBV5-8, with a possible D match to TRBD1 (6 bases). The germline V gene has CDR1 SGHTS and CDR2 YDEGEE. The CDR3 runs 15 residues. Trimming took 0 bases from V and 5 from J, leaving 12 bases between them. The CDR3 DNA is TGTGCCAGCAGCTTGGAGGGGGGAGGGGATCAGCCCCAGCATTTT. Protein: CASSLEGGGDQPQHF.

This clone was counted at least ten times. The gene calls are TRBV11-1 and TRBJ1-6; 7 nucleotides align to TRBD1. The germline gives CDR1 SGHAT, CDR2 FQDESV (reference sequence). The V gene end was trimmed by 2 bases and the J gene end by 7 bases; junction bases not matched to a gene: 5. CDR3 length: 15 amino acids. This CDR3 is CASSLLVQGNSPLHF. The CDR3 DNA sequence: TGTGCCAGCAGCTTATTAGTACAGGGGAATTCACCCCTCCACTTT. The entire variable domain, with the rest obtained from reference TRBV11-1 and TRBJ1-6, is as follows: EAEVAQSPRYKITEKSQAVAFWCDPISGHATLYWYRQILGQGPELLVQFQDESVVDDSQLPKDRFSAERLKGVDSTLKIQPAELGDSAMYLCASSLLVQGNSPLHFGNGTRLTVT.

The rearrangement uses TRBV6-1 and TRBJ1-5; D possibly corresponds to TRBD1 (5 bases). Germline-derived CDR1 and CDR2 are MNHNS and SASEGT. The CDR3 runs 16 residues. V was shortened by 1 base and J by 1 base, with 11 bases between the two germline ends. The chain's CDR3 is CASSEGAGRSNQPQHF. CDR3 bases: TGTGCCAGCAGTGAAGGTGCAGGGAGGAGCAATCAGCCCCAGCATTTT.

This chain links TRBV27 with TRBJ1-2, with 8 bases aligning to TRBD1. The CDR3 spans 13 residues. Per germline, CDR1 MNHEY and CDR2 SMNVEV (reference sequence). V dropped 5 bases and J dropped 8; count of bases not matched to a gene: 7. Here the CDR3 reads CASSEDRARGYTF. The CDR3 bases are TGTGCCAGCAGTGAGGACAGGGCTAGAGGCTACACCTTC.

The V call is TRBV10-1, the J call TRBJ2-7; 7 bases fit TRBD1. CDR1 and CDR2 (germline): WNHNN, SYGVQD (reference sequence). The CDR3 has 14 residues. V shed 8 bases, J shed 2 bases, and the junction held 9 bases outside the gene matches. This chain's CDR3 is CASLKAGTAYEQYF. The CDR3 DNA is TGCGCCAGCCTTAAAGCCGGGACAGCCTACGAGCAGTACTTC.

This chain's CDR3 is CASSPWIGRNTEAFF. The CDR3, as DNA: TGTGCCAGCAGTCCTTGGATAGGGAGGAACACTGAAGCTTTCTTT. The genes are TRBV2 and TRBJ1-1; D gene uncertain. Germline values: CDR1 SNHLY, CDR2 FYNNEI. Between the trimmed V and J ends, which lost 5 bases and 1 base, there was a span of 14 bases. This CDR3 has 15 residues.